This T cell receptor (beta chain) is from a study of blood T cells in healthy people across ages. Study context: Template switching retrieved approximately one barcoded beta molecule for each two T cells.

Extraction yielded at least 6 micrograms of total RNA per sample. A note on this clonotype: Its antigen is still unknown.

A sample-barcoded 5' primer and a J-beta primer mix were used in a second PCR of about 6 to 11 cycles. Samples each returned at least 2.5 million CDR3-containing paired-end reads. TCRdb re-called the 5' RACE reads with MiXCR, one entry per CDR3 protein. The sample carries 700,000 or so distinct CDR3 sequences, about a fifth recorded once. General study findings and limits: Donors of long life had a larger count of naive CD4+ cells and greater diversity than aged donors.

Sequencing was carried out using blood. The TCR was taken from a man aged 65 to 85 in good health.

CDR3 region: CASSWTGGVTGELFF. The CDR3 DNA reads TGCGCCAGCAGCTGGACAGGAGGGGTCACCGGGGAGCTGTTTTTT. This sequence joins TRBV5-1 and TRBJ2-2, with D perhaps TRBD1 (7 bases). Germline loops: CDR1 SGHRS, CDR2 YFSETQ. Trimming left V 3 bases short and J 4 bases short, with 13 bases between. This CDR3 is 15 amino acids long.